These T cell receptor beta chains were read from a single sample in a study of shared clonotypes between healthy human individuals. Generated by immunoSEQ multiplex PCR, the TCRdb table keeps only in-frame clones and is missing some. The profile shows 2.3 million or so clones, 90% to 95% of them singletons. The sequenced sample was naive CD4+ T cells from PBMCs. These TCRs come from a man aged 18 to 29 in good health. Some clones in this sample may be carry-over from other donors' samples. Each CDR3 is given with its conserved first and last residue. D genes are given only for firm matches.

v_gene: TRBV19
j_gene: TRBJ1-2
d_gene: TRBD1
CDR3aa: CASSGDRANYGYTF

v_gene: TRBV7-9
j_gene: TRBJ1-1
d_gene: .
CDR3aa: CASSERGDTEAFF

v_gene: TRBV29-1
j_gene: TRBJ1-1
d_gene: .
CDR3aa: CSVRIYRNTEAFF

v_gene: TRBV19
j_gene: TRBJ2-7
d_gene: TRBD1
CDR3aa: CASSDPGTGAGGNYEQYF

v_gene: TRBV7-2
j_gene: TRBJ1-2
d_gene: TRBD1
CDR3aa: CASRRTSGGSNYGYTF

v_gene: TRBV28
j_gene: TRBJ1-1
d_gene: .
CDR3aa: CASRSGYSDTEAFF

v_gene: TRBV2
j_gene: TRBJ2-2
d_gene: .
CDR3aa: CASSEFTEGELFF

v_gene: TRBV7-2
j_gene: TRBJ2-1
d_gene: TRBD2
CDR3aa: CASSLAAGGYSEQFF

v_gene: TRBV19
j_gene: TRBJ1-5
d_gene: TRBD1
CDR3aa: CASRPRTGGPEPQHF

v_gene: TRBV6-5
j_gene: TRBJ2-1
d_gene: TRBD1
CDR3aa: CASSTRDRGRYEQFF

v_gene: TRBV2
j_gene: TRBJ2-5
d_gene: .
CDR3aa: CASSVGPGPQYF

v_gene: TRBV2
j_gene: TRBJ2-3
d_gene: .
CDR3aa: CASAPTDTQYF

v_gene: TRBV29-1
j_gene: TRBJ2-7
d_gene: .
CDR3aa: CSVGSFYEQYF

v_gene: TRBV7-8
j_gene: TRBJ1-1
d_gene: .
CDR3aa: CASSLRTVNTEAFF

v_gene: TRBV5-1
j_gene: TRBJ2-2
d_gene: .
CDR3aa: CASSTGLQTGELFF

v_gene: TRBV6-1
j_gene: TRBJ1-2
d_gene: .
CDR3aa: CASSQGPLGYTF

v_gene: TRBV9
j_gene: TRBJ2-2
d_gene: .
CDR3aa: CASSTTGTPYTGELFF

v_gene: TRBV7-2
j_gene: TRBJ2-7
d_gene: .
CDR3aa: CASRSRRGRDEQYF

v_gene: TRBV19
j_gene: TRBJ2-7
d_gene: .
CDR3aa: CASSIETGTYEQYF

v_gene: TRBV5-1
j_gene: TRBJ1-1
d_gene: TRBD1
CDR3aa: CASNRGDPGGEAFF

v_gene: TRBV28
j_gene: TRBJ2-3
d_gene: TRBD1
CDR3aa: CASSPTRGRDTQYF

v_gene: TRBV4-1
j_gene: TRBJ1-4
d_gene: .
CDR3aa: CASSSRSWLTNEKLFF

v_gene: TRBV14
j_gene: TRBJ1-1
d_gene: TRBD1
CDR3aa: CASSQQTPGQAEAFF

v_gene: TRBV18
j_gene: TRBJ2-7
d_gene: .
CDR3aa: CASSPGTFRGEQYF

v_gene: TRBV7-9
j_gene: TRBJ2-3
d_gene: TRBD2
CDR3aa: CASSPGLAGVSDTQYF

v_gene: TRBV5-1
j_gene: TRBJ1-1
d_gene: .
CDR3aa: CASSLAAGPNTEAFF

v_gene: TRBV5-1
j_gene: TRBJ2-1
d_gene: TRBD2
CDR3aa: CASSLSGRGNEQFF

v_gene: TRBV19
j_gene: TRBJ2-3
d_gene: .
CDR3aa: CASSQGYGTDTQYF

v_gene: TRBV18
j_gene: TRBJ2-2
d_gene: .
CDR3aa: CASSPRQENTGELFF

v_gene: TRBV4-2
j_gene: TRBJ2-3
d_gene: .
CDR3aa: CASSQADTQYF

v_gene: TRBV28
j_gene: TRBJ1-2
d_gene: .
CDR3aa: CASSLTGNYGYTF

v_gene: TRBV18
j_gene: TRBJ2-7
d_gene: TRBD1
CDR3aa: CASSPQTGTGGRVRLYEQYF

v_gene: TRBV11-3
j_gene: TRBJ2-7
d_gene: .
CDR3aa: CASSSGQNYEQYF

v_gene: TRBV7-3
j_gene: TRBJ2-3
d_gene: .
CDR3aa: CASSLRGAGTDTQYF

v_gene: TRBV6-1
j_gene: TRBJ1-4
d_gene: .
CDR3aa: CASSKTEPREKLFF

v_gene: TRBV7-8
j_gene: TRBJ2-7
d_gene: .
CDR3aa: CASSLAGPSGQGSYEQYF

v_gene: TRBV4-1
j_gene: TRBJ2-7
d_gene: .
CDR3aa: CASSQLGYEQYF

v_gene: TRBV4-3
j_gene: TRBJ2-3
d_gene: .
CDR3aa: CASSGGPYTDTQYF